This TCR beta chain was sequenced during a study of cytomegalovirus exposure and HLA in healthy donors. As for this clone: Its antigen is not known.

Study findings and constraints: High specificity and sensitivity for cytomegalovirus status were reported for the classifier. Most observed TCR sequences were rare, whereas some public TCRs were detected in many donors. TCR beta V segments were, for the most part, productive about 87% or about 30% of the time in an earlier analysis.

13 Jbeta primers and 60 Vbeta primers were used for the PCR. Methods used by the authors: The count from a later analysis was 79 million or so unique TCR beta chains, some 12 million of them shared. TCRdb's copy holds only in-frame clones and misses some; the assay was immunoSEQ multiplex PCR. For V, J and clone size, that table is used; D and trimming come from the DNA. The sample lists 150,000 to 200,000 clones; about 75% were seen once. The ends lost 7 bases at V and 8 bases at J; junction bases unmatched: 7. This CDR3 comprises 15 residues. Germline V gene data show CDR1 as SGHTA and CDR2 as FQGNSA.

The receptor was isolated from a male donor in good health and CMV-seronegative. The sequenced sample was PBMCs. The chain carries TRBV7-2 and TRBJ2-1, with 14 positions matching TRBD2. The CDR3: CASKGTSGRGDEQFF. The CDR3 DNA follows: TGTGCCAGCAAGGGGACTAGCGGGAGAGGCGATGAGCAGTTCTTC.